The present T cell receptor beta chain was sequenced within a study of blood T cells in healthy people across ages. There are many counts of this clonotype. The authors ran a second PCR of roughly 6 to 11 cycles using a sample-barcoded 5' primer and a J-beta primer mix. TCRdb reanalysed the 5' RACE reads using MiXCR and keeps one entry per CDR3 protein. Of 550,000 to 650,000 distinct CDR3 sequences listed, about 25% are singletons. Trimming removed 3 bases from V and 1 base from J, with 10 bases in between. This CDR3 has 15 amino acids. The germline gives CDR1 MNHNS, CDR2 SASEGT. These data were also reused for a study on T cells of mothers and their children.

The sample comprised blood. This rearrangement joins TRBV6-1 to TRBJ2-1; D possibly corresponds to TRBD2 (5 bases). This receptor was identified in a boy between 2 and 10 years old in good health. In DNA, the CDR3 is TGTGCCAGCAGTGACACCGGCGGGTCCTACAATGAGCAGTTCTTC. The encoded protein is CASSDTGGSYNEQFF.